Listed here are 27 T cell receptor beta chains from one sample, sequenced in a study of blood T cell repertoires in COVID-19. Some clones are missing from TCRdb's copy, which holds only in-frame ones; the method was immunoSEQ multiplex PCR. This sample has approximately 100,000 clones, with over 65% found just once. Sequencing input: peripheral blood. The receptors here all came from a woman in her sixties or seventies with acute or convalescent COVID-19.

This clone was seen only once. The V gene is TRBV28, the J gene TRBJ1-2; 9 bases fit TRBD1. The CDR3 length is 17 residues. V dropped 3 bases and J dropped 3; count of bases not matched to a gene: 11. The V gene's germline CDR1 is MDHEN and CDR2 SYDVKM. The CDR3: CASSFAGQGNLDYGYTF. The CDR3 bases are TGTGCCAGCAGTTTTGCAGGACAGGGGAATTTAGACTATGGCTACACCTTC.

The chain uses TRBV4-2 and TRBJ1-4, with 7 bases that match TRBD1. Germline values: CDR1 LGHNA, CDR2 YNFKEQ. The ends lost 4 bases at V and 0 bases at J; junction bases unmatched: 8. The CDR3 is 17 residues long. The CDR3 region is CASSLTAGTATNEKLFF. The CDR3 nucleotides are TGTGCCAGCAGCCTCACTGCCGGGACAGCAACTAATGAAAAACTGTTTTTT.

V usage is TRBV9 and J usage is TRBJ1-4; no firm D call. The V end lost 2 bases, the J end lost 4 bases, and 12 bases lay between the germline ends. The length of the CDR3 is 15 residues. CDR1 and CDR2 (germline): SGDLS, YYNGEE. The CDR3 bases are TGTGCCAGCAGCGTCGCGACGGACTATAATGAAAAACTGTTTTTT. Its protein is CASSVATDYNEKLFF.

The chain employs TRBV6-5 and TRBJ1-1; maybe TRBD1 (6 bases). CDR1 and CDR2 (germline): MNHEY, SVGAGI. Trimming cost V 2 bases and J 7 bases, with 11 bases left between them. The CDR3 consists of 13 residues. CDR3: CASSYTTGIEAFF. CDR3 bases: TGTGCCAGCAGTTACACAACAGGGATTGAAGCTTTCTTT.

This chain uses TRBV2 with TRBJ2-2, with TRBD1 matching over 8 bases. In germline, CDR1 is SNHLY, CDR2 FYNNEI. V was clipped by 7 bases and J by 5 bases; unmatched bases: 15. The CDR3 consists of 17 residues. CDR3: CASKPGGGVPNTGELFF. CDR3 DNA: TGTGCCAGCAAACCAGGGGGCGGGGTCCCAAATACCGGGGAGCTGTTTTTT.

The gene calls are TRBV7-3 and TRBJ2-3; no firm D call. The CDR3 is made up of 13 amino acids. The V end lost 2 bases, the J end lost 6 bases, and 9 bases lay between the germline ends. Germline V lookup: CDR1 SGHTA, CDR2 FQGTGA. CDR3 amino acids: CASSLPPLDTQYF. The CDR3 DNA reads as TGTGCCAGCAGCTTACCCCCCCTCGATACGCAGTATTTT. The full variable domain, its missing parts supplied by reference TRBV7-3 and TRBJ2-3, is GAGVSQTPSNKVTEKGKYVELRCDPISGHTALYWYRQSLGQGPEFLIYFQGTGAADDSGLPNDRFFAVRPEGSVSTLKIQRTERGDSAVYLCASSLPPLDTQYFGPGTRLTVL.

The chain links TRBV5-1 to TRBJ2-1; tentatively, D is TRBD2 (6 bases). Germline V gene data show CDR1 as SGHRS and CDR2 as YFSETQ. The ends were cut back, 0 bases at V and 0 bases at J, with 7 bases in the middle. The CDR3 is 15 residues long. This CDR3 is CASSLDGSSYNEQFF. The DNA for the CDR3 is TGCGCCAGCAGCTTGGACGGGAGCTCCTACAATGAGCAGTTCTTC.

The rearrangement uses TRBV10-3 and TRBJ2-2, with TRBD1 identical over 8 bases. The CDR3 length is 14 residues. The junction had 7 bases not matched to a gene; V was cut back by 8 bases and J by 5 bases. Germline V gene data show CDR1 as ENHRY and CDR2 as SYGVKD. The CDR3 bases are TGTGCCATCTCGACAGGGGTGGAGACCGGGGAGCTGTTTTTT. It specifies CAISTGVETGELFF.

This rearrangement joins TRBV23-1 to TRBJ2-3; 7 bases match TRBD2. TRBV23-1 is marked as an open reading frame, function uncertain. The CDR3 consists of 15 residues. V dropped 7 bases and J dropped 6; count of bases not matched to a gene: 13. As DNA, the CDR3 is TGCGCCAGCACCACCTGGGTGGCGGGAGCGGATACGCAGTATTTT. This sequence encodes CASTTWVAGADTQYF.

The sample holds a few counts of this clone. The chain has TRBV3-1 (or the pseudogene TRBV3-2) and TRBJ2-7; TRBD2 agrees at 10 bases. The CDR3 covers 13 residues. V trimming: 2 bases; J trimming: 7 bases; junction bases outside the gene matches: 2. The germline V gene has CDR1 LGHDT and CDR2 YNNKEL (reference sequence). CDR3 residues: CASSQRAGGEQYF. The CDR3 coding sequence is TGTGCCAGCAGCCAAAGAGCGGGAGGGGAGCAGTACTTC.

This clone occurred a few times. The J gene is TRBJ1-2, the V gene TRBV19, with D possibly TRBD1 on 5 matching bases. With 5 bases removed from V and 0 bases from J, the gap between germline ends came to 7 bases. CDR3 size: 13 residues. Germline V CDR1 and CDR2: LNHDA, SQIVND (reference sequence). CDR3 protein: CASSDRTNYGYTF. CDR3 bases: TGTGCCAGTAGTGACAGAACTAACTATGGCTACACCTTC.

The V and J genes are TRBV2 and TRBJ2-2; D possibly corresponds to TRBD2 (5 bases). Germline V gene sequence: CDR1 SNHLY, CDR2 FYNNEI. The V end was cut by 1 base, the J end by 0 bases, with 6 bases between. The CDR3 covers 15 residues. DNA for the CDR3: TGTGCCAGCAGTGAAGAGACTACGAACACCGGGGAGCTGTTTTTT. Translated: CASSEETTNTGELFF.

The gene calls are TRBV2 and TRBJ1-6; 7 bases are a match to TRBD1. CDR1 and CDR2 (germline): SNHLY, FYNNEI. CDR3 size: 15 residues. With 6 bases clipped from V and 6 bases from J, the junction kept 8 bases outside the gene matches. As DNA, the CDR3 is TGTGCCAGCAGGTACCGGGACAGCGGTAATTCACCCCTCCACTTT. Amino acids: CASRYRDSGNSPLHF.

This clone was observed a handful of times. The CDR3 sequence is CASSLSGAVGGYTF. Written as DNA, the CDR3 is TGTGCCAGCAGTTTATCAGGGGCGGTTGGAGGCTACACCTTC. The chain recombines TRBV28 with TRBJ1-2, with D maybe TRBD1 (6 bases). The CDR3 is made up of 14 amino acids. Germline V gene lookup returns CDR1 MDHEN and CDR2 SYDVKM. Between the trimmed V and J ends, which lost 1 base and 8 bases, there was a span of 14 bases.

The V gene is TRBV28, the J gene TRBJ1-4; possibly TRBD1 for D (6 bases). The CDR3 has 14 amino acids. V was trimmed by 6 bases and J by 8 bases, leaving 16 bases between them. Germline-derived CDR1 and CDR2 are MDHEN and SYDVKM. The CDR3 nucleotides are TGTGCCAGCAGCCCGCGCCAGGGGAACGAAAAACTGTTTTTT. Its translation is CASSPRQGNEKLFF.

Only a few counts were recorded for this clone. The chain joins TRBV5-1 to TRBJ1-1, with unresolved D. Trimming took off 0 bases at V and 3 bases at J, with 15 bases between the two ends. This CDR3 has 16 residues. CDR1 is SGHRS and CDR2 is YFSETQ in the germline V gene. CDR3 sequence: CASSLAGGGWDTEAFF. CDR3 DNA: TGCGCCAGCAGCTTGGCCGGAGGAGGTTGGGACACTGAAGCTTTCTTT. The entire variable domain, with the rest obtained from reference TRBV5-1 and TRBJ1-1, is as follows: KAGVTQTPRYLIKTRGQQVTLSCSPISGHRSVSWYQQTPGQGLQFLFEYFSETQRNKGNFPGRFSGRQFSNSRSEMNVSTLELGDSALYLCASSLAGGGWDTEAFFGQGTRLTVV.

The rearrangement uses TRBV5-1 and TRBJ1-2, with D perhaps matching TRBD1 (6 bases). CDR1 and CDR2 (germline): SGHRS, YFSETQ. V was cut by 5 bases and J by 7 bases, with 24 bases left in between. CDR3 length equals 16 residues. CDR3 nucleotides: TGCGCCAGCAGACAAGAGTCCGGGACACTAACAGGTGGCTACACCTTC. Its protein is CASRQESGTLTGGYTF.

The rearrangement joins TRBV12-1 to TRBJ1-5; TRBD1 was called by the table and not checked on the DNA. TRBV12-1 is a recognized pseudogene. The CDR3 sequence is 17 residues long. CDR3 sequence (DNA): TGTGCCATAACGGCCACAGGGGGGAAAGATAGCAATCAGCCCCAGCATTTT. It encodes CAITATGGKDSNQPQHF.

This chain links TRBV9 with TRBJ2-5; 12 bases agree with TRBD2. CDR1 is SGDLS, CDR2 YYNGEE, per germline. The J segment lost 7 bases and the V segment lost 6 bases, leaving 10 bases of the junction unmatched. The CDR3 covers 15 residues. CDR3 region: CASKWTSGTEGTQYF. The DNA for the CDR3 is TGTGCCAGCAAGTGGACTAGCGGGACCGAAGGGACCCAGTACTTC.

The gene calls are TRBV6-6 and TRBJ1-6, with 10 nucleotides matching TRBD1. The CDR3 has 16 residues. Trimming took 5 bases from V and 4 from J; bases not matched to a gene: 5. The germline gives CDR1 MNHNY, CDR2 SVGAGI (reference sequence). As DNA, the CDR3 is TGTGCCAGCAGTCGACAGGGGGCTCGATATAATTCACCCCTCCACTTT. Encoded protein: CASSRQGARYNSPLHF.

V and J are TRBV6-6 and TRBJ2-3; D may be TRBD1 (6 bases). V gave up 5 bases and J gave up 3 bases, with 15 bases separating them. This CDR3 region has 15 residues. Germline CDR1 and CDR2: MNHNY and SVGAGI (reference sequence). CDR3 sequence reads: CASSPGTFGTDTQYF. In DNA form, the CDR3 reads TGTGCCAGCAGTCCTGGGACATTCGGAACAGATACGCAGTATTTT.

The gene calls are TRBV6-5 and TRBJ1-4; no clear D gene. The CDR3 is made up of 15 amino acids. Trimming pared 7 bases from V and 7 bases from J, leaving 19 bases between. Germline V gene data show CDR1 as MNHEY and CDR2 as SVGAGI. CDR3 sequence: CASTRPSERGEKLFF. DNA of the CDR3: TGTGCCAGCACCCGCCCATCAGAGCGGGGTGAAAAACTGTTTTTT.

V is TRBV20-1 and J is TRBJ2-1; no firm D call. Germline CDR1 and CDR2: DFQATT and SNEGSKA (reference sequence). V dropped 4 bases and J dropped 8 bases, with 9 bases sitting between them. The CDR3 is 11 residues long. The CDR3 sequence is CSAKHLDEQFF. The CDR3 region has the DNA TGCAGTGCTAAACACCTGGATGAGCAGTTCTTC.

The V gene is TRBV4-3, the J gene TRBJ2-1; 7 bases align to TRBD1. With 6 bases clipped from V and 5 bases from J, the junction kept 10 bases outside the gene matches. Germline CDR1 and CDR2: LGHNA and YSLEER. The CDR3 is 15 residues long. This chain's CDR3 is CASSEEGTVNNEQFF. The DNA of the CDR3 is TGCGCCAGCAGTGAAGAGGGGACAGTGAACAATGAGCAGTTCTTC.

This clone was found once. The chain is built from TRBV6-6 and TRBJ1-3, with TRBD1 matching 7 bases. CDR3 size: 13 residues. The V gene end was trimmed by 8 bases and the J gene end by 4 bases; junction bases not matched to a gene: 5. CDR1 is MNHNY and CDR2 is SVGAGI in the germline V gene (reference sequence). This CDR3 is CASSTGTGNTIYF. Here the CDR3 DNA reads TGTGCCAGCTCGACAGGGACAGGAAACACCATATATTTT.

This sequence joins TRBV7-2 and TRBJ2-7, with 10 bases matching TRBD2. The J segment lost 3 bases and the V segment lost 3 bases, leaving 2 bases of the junction unmatched. Per the germline V gene, CDR1 is SGHTA and CDR2 is FQGNSA. This CDR3 is 14 amino acids long. The CDR3 protein is CASSLGTSVYEQYF. CDR3 nucleotide sequence: TGTGCCAGCAGCTTGGGGACTAGCGTCTACGAGCAGTACTTC.

The chain recombines TRBV2 with TRBJ1-5, with TRBD1 identical over 8 bases. Germline V gene sequence: CDR1 SNHLY, CDR2 FYNNEI. Unmatched junction bases numbered 8, after V lost 6 bases and J lost 4 bases. The CDR3 has 15 amino acids. The CDR3 region has the DNA TGTGCCAGCAGGGCGACAGGGGCCCCAAATCAGCCCCAGCATTTT. It translates to CASRATGAPNQPQHF.